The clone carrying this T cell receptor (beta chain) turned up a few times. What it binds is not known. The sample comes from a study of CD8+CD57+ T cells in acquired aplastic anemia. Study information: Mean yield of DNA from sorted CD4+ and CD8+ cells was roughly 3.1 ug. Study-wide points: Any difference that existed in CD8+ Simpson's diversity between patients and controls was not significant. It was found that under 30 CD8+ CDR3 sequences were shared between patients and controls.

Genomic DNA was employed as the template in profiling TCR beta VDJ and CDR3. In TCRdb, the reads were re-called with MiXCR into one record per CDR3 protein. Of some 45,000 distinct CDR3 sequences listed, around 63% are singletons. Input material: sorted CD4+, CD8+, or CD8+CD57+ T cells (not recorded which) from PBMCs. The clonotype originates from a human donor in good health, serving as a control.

CDR3 protein: CASSEYGSASSGGYQETQYF. The CDR3 DNA is TGTGCCAGCAGTGAATATGGGTCCGCCTCTAGCGGGGGGTACCAAGAGACCCAGTACTTC. V usage is TRBV25-1 and J usage is TRBJ2-5; 11 positions match TRBD2. CDR1 and CDR2 (germline): MGHDK, SYGVNS. This CDR3 has 20 residues. V was pared by 0 bases and J by 0 bases, with 12 bases of the junction left unmatched.